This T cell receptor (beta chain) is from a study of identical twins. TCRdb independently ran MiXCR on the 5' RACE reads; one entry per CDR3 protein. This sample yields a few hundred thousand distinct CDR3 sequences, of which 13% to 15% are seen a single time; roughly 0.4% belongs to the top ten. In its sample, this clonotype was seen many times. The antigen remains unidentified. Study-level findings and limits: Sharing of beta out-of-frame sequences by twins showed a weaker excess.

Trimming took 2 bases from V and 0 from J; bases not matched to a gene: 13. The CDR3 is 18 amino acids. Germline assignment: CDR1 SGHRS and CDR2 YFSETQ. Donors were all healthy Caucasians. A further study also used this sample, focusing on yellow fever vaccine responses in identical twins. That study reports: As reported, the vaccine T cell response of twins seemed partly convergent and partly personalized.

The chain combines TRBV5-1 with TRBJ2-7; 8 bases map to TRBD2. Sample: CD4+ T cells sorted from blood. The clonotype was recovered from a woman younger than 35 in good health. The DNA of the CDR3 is TGCGCCAGCAGCTTTGGTAGCGGGACGTCCAGGAGCTCCTACGAGCAGTACTTC. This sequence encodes CASSFGSGTSRSSYEQYF.